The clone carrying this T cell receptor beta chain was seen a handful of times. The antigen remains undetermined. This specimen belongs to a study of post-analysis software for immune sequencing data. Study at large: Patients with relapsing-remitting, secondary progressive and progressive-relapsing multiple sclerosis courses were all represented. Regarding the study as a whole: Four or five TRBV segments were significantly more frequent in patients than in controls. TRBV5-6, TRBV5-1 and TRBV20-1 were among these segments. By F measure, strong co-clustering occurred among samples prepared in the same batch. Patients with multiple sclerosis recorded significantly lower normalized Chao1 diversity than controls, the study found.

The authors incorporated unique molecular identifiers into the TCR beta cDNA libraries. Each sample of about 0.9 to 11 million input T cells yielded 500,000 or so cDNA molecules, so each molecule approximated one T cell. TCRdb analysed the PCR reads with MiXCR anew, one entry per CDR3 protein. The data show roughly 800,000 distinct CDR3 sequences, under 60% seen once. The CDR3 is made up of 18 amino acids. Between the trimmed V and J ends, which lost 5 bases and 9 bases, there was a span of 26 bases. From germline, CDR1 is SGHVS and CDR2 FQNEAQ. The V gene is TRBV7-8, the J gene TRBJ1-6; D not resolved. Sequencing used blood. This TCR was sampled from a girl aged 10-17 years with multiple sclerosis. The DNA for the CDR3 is TGTGCCAGCAGCCTGCAGCCGGGCTACGCGGCTCGGGGTTCACCCCTCCACTTT. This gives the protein CASSLQPGYAARGSPLHF.